One sample yielded the 22 T cell receptor beta chains listed below, sequenced in a study of T cells in Graves' hyperthyroidism and ophthalmopathy. Researchers amplified the TCR beta CDR3 regions from RNA transcripts. The study used the HTBI primer set for a first-round RT-PCR of the TCR CDR3. In TCRdb, the multiplex PCR reads were re-called with MiXCR into one record per CDR3 protein. This repertoire shows about 640,000 distinct CDR3 sequences, less than 25% found once; its top ten account for 34%. Sequencing was carried out using blood. The source is a man younger than 45 with Graves' ophthalmopathy.

This clonotype was seen repeatedly, ten times or more. J is TRBJ2-5 and V is TRBV28, with TRBD1 as a possible D gene (6 bases). Trimming took off 6 bases at V and 4 bases at J, with 15 bases between the two ends. The CDR3 totals 14 residues. Germline V gene data show CDR1 as MDHEN and CDR2 as SYDVKM. The CDR3 coding sequence is TGTGCCAGCAGGGGTATATCAGGGGTAGAGACCCAGTACTTC. The encoded protein is CASRGISGVETQYF. Based on the CDR3 plus reference TRBV28 and TRBJ2-5, the full variable domain is DVKVTQSSRYLVKRTGEKVFLECVQDMDHENMFWYRQDPGLGLRLIYFSYDVKMKEKGDIPEGYSVSREKKERFSLILESASTNQTSMYLCASRGISGVETQYFGPGTRLLVL.

This clonotype showed up many times. The V gene is TRBV20-1, the J gene TRBJ2-5, with 10 bases aligning to TRBD1. J was trimmed by 4 bases and V by 6 bases; bases with no gene match: 2. This CDR3 has 12 amino acids. Germline V lookup: CDR1 DFQATT, CDR2 SNEGSKA (reference sequence). CDR3 sequence (DNA): TGCAGTGCCAGGACAGGGGGAGAGACCCAGTACTTC. The encoded protein is CSARTGGETQYF.

V is TRBV27 and J is TRBJ2-3; no reliable D call. The CDR3 has 15 residues. V dropped 6 bases and J dropped 3 bases, with 16 bases sitting between them. Germline lookup yields CDR1 MNHEY and CDR2 SMNVEV (reference sequence). The CDR3 region is CASSSVELRTDTQYF. In nucleotides, the CDR3 is TGTGCCAGCAGCTCCGTTGAATTACGAACAGATACGCAGTATTTT.

This sequence joins TRBV11-2 and TRBJ2-1; 10 bases line up with TRBD2. CDR3 length: 15 amino acids. CDR1 is SGHAT, CDR2 FQNNGV, per germline. V dropped 5 bases and J dropped 9; count of bases not matched to a gene: 10. The CDR3 DNA is TGTGCCAGCAGCCCTCTTCTAGCGGGAGACAGTGAGCAGTTCTTC. Its protein product is CASSPLLAGDSEQFF.

This clonotype appeared many times. The V gene is TRBV5-1, the J gene TRBJ2-7, with D tentatively TRBD2 (5 bases). V lost 0 bases and J 6 bases, leaving 13 bases between the germline ends. The CDR3 runs to 14 residues. Germline CDR1 SGHRS, CDR2 YFSETQ. The CDR3 bases are TGCGCCAGCAGCTTGGACCGGGGAATTACCGAGCAGTACTTC. Protein: CASSLDRGITEQYF.

V usage is TRBV20-1 and J usage is TRBJ2-2; TRBD1 might be the D (5 bases). The germline CDR1 and CDR2 sequences are DFQATT and SNEGSKA (reference sequence). The CDR3 sequence is 13 residues long. V lost 4 bases to trimming and J lost 2 bases, with 8 bases between them. The CDR3 sequence is CSATRANTGELFF. The CDR3 DNA reads as TGCAGTGCTACCAGGGCTAACACCGGGGAGCTGTTTTTT.

The V call is TRBV13, the J call TRBJ1-1, with D possibly matching TRBD1 (5 bases). The V end lost 3 bases, the J end lost 0 bases, and 11 bases lay between the germline ends. Germline values: CDR1 PRHDT, CDR2 FYEKMQ (reference sequence). The CDR3 has 15 amino acids. The chain's CDR3 is CASSFRGTMNTEAFF. The CDR3 region has the DNA TGTGCCAGCAGCTTCCGGGGGACCATGAACACTGAAGCTTTCTTT.

The J gene is TRBJ2-1, the V gene TRBV7-9, with TRBD1 identical over 8 bases. V was clipped by 3 bases and J by 6 bases; unmatched bases: 10. This CDR3 is 16 amino acids long. Germline loops: CDR1 SEHNR, CDR2 FQNEAQ (reference sequence). The CDR3 loop is CASSFTYGTGRNEQFF. CDR3 nucleotide sequence: TGTGCCAGCAGCTTTACCTACGGGACAGGACGCAATGAGCAGTTCTTC.

This rearrangement joins TRBV2 to TRBJ1-4; tentatively, D is TRBD1 (5 bases). The V end lost 6 bases, the J end lost 6 bases, and 17 bases lay between the germline ends. CDR3 size: 15 residues. Germline lookup yields CDR1 SNHLY and CDR2 FYNNEI. The CDR3 DNA follows: TGTGCCAGCAGGGGACGTAGAGGGTCGGATGAAAAACTGTTTTTT. Encoded protein: CASRGRRGSDEKLFF. The whole variable domain, remainder taken from reference TRBV2 and TRBJ1-4, is EPEVTQTPSHQVTQMGQEVILRCVPISNHLYFYWYRQILGQKVEFLVSFYNNEISEKSEIFDDQFSVERPDGSNFTLKIRSTKLEDSAMYFCASRGRRGSDEKLFFGSGTQLSVL.

This clonotype showed up many times. The chain carries TRBV20-1 and TRBJ1-5; D gene ambiguous. There are 12 residues in the CDR3. Germline loops: CDR1 DFQATT, CDR2 SNEGSKA (reference sequence). The V and J ends lost 7 bases and 6 bases respectively, with 13 bases between them. CDR3 DNA: TGCAGTGGGGTTTCGGGTTCTCAGCCCCAGCATTTT. Protein sequence: CSGVSGSQPQHF.

This clonotype was found a few times. The rearrangement links TRBV6-5 to TRBJ2-1, with D perhaps matching TRBD1 (6 bases). CDR3 size: 14 residues. V dropped 2 bases and J dropped 9 bases, with 14 bases sitting between them. Germline V gene data show CDR1 as MNHEY and CDR2 as SVGAGI. The CDR3 reads CASSYLPTGLEQFF. The DNA of the CDR3 is TGTGCCAGCAGTTACCTTCCTACAGGGCTTGAGCAGTTCTTC.

At least ten counts were recorded for this clonotype. The CDR3 DNA follows: TGCGCCAGCAGCCAAGTAGCGGGAAGTACAGGAGATACGCAGTATTTT. This translates into CASSQVAGSTGDTQYF. The chain is built from TRBV4-1 and TRBJ2-3; 8 bases are shared with TRBD2. Germline V gene lookup returns CDR1 MGHRA and CDR2 YSYEKL. With V trimmed by 1 base and J by 5 bases, 8 bases remained unmatched. The length of the CDR3 is 16 residues.

Regarding this clonotype: Sequence at one end of the junction differs from germline and may be a read error. V is TRBV6-1 and J is TRBJ2-5; either TRBD1 or TRBD2 may fit D (5 bases each). Germline CDR1 MNHNS, CDR2 SASEGT. There are 11 residues in the CDR3. CDR3 sequence reads: CASSEGPGPHF. CDR3 coding DNA: TGTGCCAGCAGTGAAGGCCCGGGACCGCACTTC.

The chain carries TRBV28 and TRBJ1-2; D call uncertain. Germline loops: CDR1 MDHEN, CDR2 SYDVKM. Trimming left V 8 bases short and J 7 bases short, with 11 bases between. The CDR3 consists of 11 residues. CDR3 sequence: CASRDWAGYTF. The CDR3 DNA sequence: TGTGCCAGCCGAGACTGGGCTGGCTACACCTTC.

V gene TRBV4-1 combines with J gene TRBJ1-5, with D hard to call. V was pared by 6 bases and J by 6 bases, with 18 bases between. This CDR3 region has 15 residues. The germline CDR1 and CDR2 sequences are MGHRA and YSYEKL. The DNA for the CDR3 is TGCGCCAGCAGGGCCGTGGACGGGGTCGGTCAGCCCCAGCATTTT. Translating gives CASRAVDGVGQPQHF.

This clonotype came up many times. V usage is TRBV20-1 and J usage is TRBJ2-7, with 11 positions matching TRBD2. The CDR3 loop spans 14 amino acids. The ends lost 5 bases at V and 5 bases at J; junction bases unmatched: 8. Germline V gene lookup returns CDR1 DFQATT and CDR2 SNEGSKA (reference sequence). The DNA for the CDR3 is TGCAGTGCTTTTCTAGCGGGAGGTGCGCACGAGCAGTACTTC. Its protein is CSAFLAGGAHEQYF.

Points on this clonotype: It may be a read error: a sequence one base away is much more abundant. The genes are TRBV2 and TRBJ2-3; D is undetermined. V was pared by 7 bases and J by 1 base, with 15 bases between. The CDR3 totals 15 residues. Germline V gives CDR1 SNHLY, CDR2 FYNNEI. CDR3 bases: TGTGCCAGCATGCCCAGGACCATCCGCACAGATACGCAGTATTTT. It yields the protein CASMPRTIRTDTQYF. Complete variable domain (other parts from reference TRBV2 and TRBJ2-3): EPEVTQTPSHQVTQMGQEVILRCVPISNHLYFYWYRQILGQKVEFLVSFYNNEISEKSEIFDDQFSVERPDGSNFTLKIRSTKLEDSAMYFCASMPRTIRTDTQYFGPGTRLTVL.

V gene TRBV6-5 combines with J gene TRBJ2-4; 14 nucleotides agree with TRBD2. The CDR3 loop spans 17 amino acids. Germline CDR1 and CDR2: MNHEY and SVGAGI. V gave up 6 bases and J gave up 6 bases; unmatched junction bases: 10. The CDR3 nucleotides are TGTGCCAGCAGCTATTCTGGGGGGACTAGCGGGAGAAACATTCAGTACTTC. This translates into CASSYSGGTSGRNIQYF.

This clonotype was seen more than once but under ten times. The chain is built from TRBV20-1 and TRBJ1-1, with D uncertain. CDR3 length: 14 amino acids. The germline V gene has CDR1 DFQATT and CDR2 SNEGSKA (reference sequence). Trimming stripped 0 bases from V and 6 bases from J, with 14 bases between. CDR3 amino acids: CSARDAVSQAEAFF. DNA of the CDR3: TGCAGTGCTAGAGATGCCGTGTCGCAGGCTGAAGCTTTCTTT.

This clonotype was observed a handful of times. The chain has TRBV12-3 or TRBV12-4 and TRBJ2-3; D not resolved. This CDR3 contains 14 residues. V was trimmed by 7 bases and J by 5 bases, leaving 16 bases between them. This chain's CDR3 is CASTPFIEVDTQYF. The CDR3 bases are TGTGCCAGCACCCCCTTCATAGAAGTAGATACGCAGTATTTT.

CDR3 nucleotide sequence: TGTGCCAGCAGCCTCCTCTTTGGCGGGAGTCAGGCAGATACGCAGTATTTT. Translating gives CASSLLFGGSQADTQYF. The chain combines TRBV5-8 with TRBJ2-3, with 7 bases that match TRBD2. Germline CDR1 SGHTS, CDR2 YDEGEE. Germline trimming cut 4 bases from V and 4 bases from J; bases unmatched to any gene: 15. CDR3 length: 17 amino acids.

The rearrangement links TRBV27 to TRBJ2-7, with 7 positions matching TRBD1. Trimming at V came to 7 bases and at J to 5 bases, leaving 5 bases not matched to a gene. The CDR3 totals 12 residues. Germline assignment: CDR1 MNHEY and CDR2 SMNVEV (reference sequence). The DNA for the CDR3 is TGTGCCAGCAAAGGGGGCTATAACGAGCAGTACTTC. Protein product: CASKGGYNEQYF.